The 14 T cell receptor beta chains below come from one sample, sequenced in a study of cytotoxic CD8 clonotypes in ibrutinib-treated CLL. Generated by immunoSEQ multiplex PCR, the TCRdb table keeps only in-frame clones and is missing some. The sample records approximately 340,000 clones, roughly 67% being singletons. The material was PBMCs, obtained after 36 months of ibrutinib treatment. These receptors all stem from a human donor with chronic lymphocytic leukemia.

This chain links TRBV29-1 with TRBJ1-5; no clear D. The CDR3 consists of 12 residues. Germline V gives CDR1 SQVTM, CDR2 ANQGSEA. Deletions cut 4 bases from V and 5 bases from J, with 9 bases between. The CDR3 here is CSVVSGDQPQHF. In nucleotides, the CDR3 is TGCAGCGTTGTTTCCGGTGATCAGCCCCAGCATTTT.

V usage is TRBV7-7 and J usage is TRBJ2-7, with D possibly TRBD1 on 6 matching bases. Germline V gene data show CDR1 as SSHAT and CDR2 as FNYEAQ (reference sequence). The ends were cut back, 2 bases at V and 2 bases at J, with 10 bases in the middle. CDR3 length: 14 amino acids. The CDR3 bases are TGTGCCAGCAGCTTATCCCAGGGGCCCTACGAGCAGTACTTC. This gives the protein CASSLSQGPYEQYF.

The J gene is TRBJ2-7, the V gene TRBV9, with TRBD1 identical over 9 bases. The germline gives CDR1 SGDLS, CDR2 YYNGEE. The trim removed 0 bases at V and 2 bases at J, leaving 9 bases unmatched. The CDR3 runs 17 residues. Here the CDR3 reads CASSVAPGTGSAYEQYF. Here the CDR3 DNA reads TGTGCCAGCAGCGTAGCCCCTGGGACAGGGAGTGCCTACGAGCAGTACTTC.

The V gene is TRBV29-1, the J gene TRBJ2-3; 9 bases agree with TRBD1. The junction had 9 bases not matched to a gene; V was cut back by 7 bases and J by 1 base. The germline CDR1 and CDR2 sequences are SQVTM and ANQGSEA. The CDR3 length is 15 residues. The DNA for the CDR3 is TGCAGCGCCTTACCGGACAGGGGAGGCACAGATACGCAGTATTTT. It codes for CSALPDRGGTDTQYF.

This clone has just a few counts. The chain couples TRBV6-5 to TRBJ2-7; TRBD1 agrees at 8 bases. CDR1 is MNHEY, CDR2 SVGAGI, per germline. V lost 1 base to trimming and J lost 6 bases; unmatched junction nucleotides: 5. This CDR3 region has 14 residues. DNA for the CDR3: TGTGCCAGCAGTTACTGGGCAGGGGGCGGCGAGCAGTACTTC. It specifies CASSYWAGGGEQYF.

The chain links TRBV7-2 to TRBJ2-3; no clear D gene. V lost 2 bases to trimming and J lost 1 base, with 4 bases between them. CDR3 length: 13 amino acids. Germline assignment: CDR1 SGHTA and CDR2 FQGNSA. CDR3 loop: CASSLSRTDTQYF. DNA for the CDR3: TGTGCCAGCAGCTTAAGTCGCACAGATACGCAGTATTTT.

The chain joins TRBV5-1 to TRBJ1-2; D is perhaps TRBD1 (6 bases). CDR3 length equals 17 residues. The V gene's germline CDR1 is SGHRS and CDR2 YFSETQ. Trimming cost V 2 bases and J 0 bases, with 17 bases left between them. CDR3 sequence: CASSFLGDTPSNYGYTF. CDR3 DNA sequence: TGCGCCAGCAGCTTCCTAGGGGACACACCCTCTAACTATGGCTACACCTTC.

The rearrangement uses TRBV2 and TRBJ2-5; 8 positions match TRBD2. This CDR3 region has 15 residues. Germline CDR1 is SNHLY and CDR2 is FYNNEI. Trimming at V came to 6 bases and at J to 1 base, leaving 7 bases not matched to a gene. CDR3 coding DNA: TGTGCCAGCAGAGTTAGCGGGGTCCTCCAAGAGACCCAGTACTTC. Residues: CASRVSGVLQETQYF.

The chain has TRBV5-1 and TRBJ1-2; D remains ambiguous. CDR1 and CDR2 (germline): SGHRS, YFSETQ. This CDR3 is 16 amino acids long. V gave up 0 bases and J gave up 4 bases, with 16 bases separating them. For the CDR3, the DNA is TGCGCCAGCAGCTTGGTTGGCCTCCCGCCTAGCTATGGCTACACCTTC. It encodes CASSLVGLPPSYGYTF.

A few counts support this clone. The junction differs from germline at one of its ends, possibly a read error. The chain uses TRBV11-2 and TRBJ1-5; 9 nucleotides match TRBD1. CDR3 length: 15 amino acids. Germline lookup yields CDR1 SGHAT and CDR2 FQNNGV. The CDR3 is CASSIDRGFNQPQHF. The CDR3 nucleotides read TGTGCCAGCAGCATAGACAGGGGGTTCAATCAGCCCCAGCATTTT. The full variable domain, in which reference TRBV11-2 and TRBJ1-5 provide the parts outside the CDR3, is EAGVAQSPRYKIIEKRQSVAFWCNPISGHATLYWYQQILGQGPKLLIQFQNNGVVDDSQLPKDRFSAERLKGVDSTLKIQPAKLEDSAVYLCASSIDRGFNQPQHFGDGTRLSIL.

CDR3 bases: TGCGCCAGCAGCCAAGTTTTCCCTCTAGGTAGCTCCTATAATTCACCCCTCCACTTT. It yields the protein CASSQVFPLGSSYNSPLHF. The chain couples TRBV4-1 to TRBJ1-6; D not certain. V dropped 1 base and J dropped 0 bases, with 16 bases sitting between them. This CDR3 spans 19 amino acids. Germline V lookup: CDR1 MGHRA, CDR2 YSYEKL.

The chain links TRBV7-8 to TRBJ2-7; D is tentatively TRBD1 or TRBD2 (6 bases each). The V end was cut by 2 bases, the J end by 2 bases, with 10 bases between. Germline assignment: CDR1 SGHVS and CDR2 FQNEAQ. This CDR3 region has 14 residues. In nucleotides, the CDR3 is TGTGCCAGCAGCTTATGGGGGGCCACCTACGAGCAGTACTTC. Protein: CASSLWGATYEQYF.

The CDR3 DNA reads TGTGCCAGCAGCGTATCGCTAGCGGGAGCATCAGATACGCAGTATTTT. Protein sequence: CASSVSLAGASDTQYF. This chain links TRBV9 with TRBJ2-3, with 10 bases matching TRBD2. The CDR3 consists of 16 residues. With V trimmed by 1 base and J by 4 bases, 6 bases remained unmatched. CDR1 and CDR2 from the germline V gene are SGDLS and YYNGEE.

This chain joins TRBV28 and TRBJ2-2; D is undetermined. The germline V gene encodes CDR1 MDHEN and CDR2 SYDVKM. Trimming pared 6 bases from V and 0 bases from J, leaving 8 bases between. CDR3 length: 14 amino acids. The CDR3 DNA follows: TGTGCCAGCAGACAACAACCGAACACCGGGGAGCTGTTTTTT. This sequence encodes CASRQQPNTGELFF. Full variable domain (missing parts from reference TRBV28 and TRBJ2-2): DVKVTQSSRYLVKRTGEKVFLECVQDMDHENMFWYRQDPGLGLRLIYFSYDVKMKEKGDIPEGYSVSREKKERFSLILESASTNQTSMYLCASRQQPNTGELFFGEGSRLTVL.